The 23 T cell receptor beta chains reported below all come from one sample, sequenced in a study of blood T cell repertoires in COVID-19. The assay was immunoSEQ multiplex PCR, and TCRdb's table has in-frame clones only and misses some. The table has about 180,000 clones, roughly 80% seen once. Sequenced sample: PBMCs or T cells enriched from blood (not recorded which). Receptors originate from a woman aged 40 to 49 with acute COVID-19.

The rearrangement joins TRBV29-1 to TRBJ2-5; 13 bases fit TRBD2. The V and J ends lost 3 bases and 11 bases, in that order; junction bases with no gene match: 0. Germline V gene lookup returns CDR1 SQVTM and CDR2 ANQGSEA. CDR3 length: 11 amino acids. CDR3 nucleotide sequence: TGCAGCGTTGAGACTAGCGGGAGGCAGTACTTC. Translated: CSVETSGRQYF.

The J gene is TRBJ2-3, the V gene TRBV30; TRBD1 matches at 10 bases. The CDR3 contains 12 residues. V was clipped by 5 bases and J by 4 bases; unmatched bases: 0. Germline V gives CDR1 GTSNPN, CDR2 SVGIG (reference sequence). CDR3: CAWGQGADTQYF. Here the CDR3 DNA reads TGTGCCTGGGGACAGGGGGCAGATACGCAGTATTTT.

This chain links TRBV10-3 with TRBJ2-1; 8 nucleotides line up with TRBD1. This CDR3 has 15 amino acids. Germline lookup yields CDR1 ENHRY and CDR2 SYGVKD. V was pared by 7 bases and J by 7 bases, with 12 bases of the junction left unmatched. The CDR3 sequence: CAITPGGRSGNEQFF. In DNA form, the CDR3 reads TGTGCCATCACCCCAGGGGGCCGGTCCGGGAATGAGCAGTTCTTC.

The V and J genes are TRBV6-1 and TRBJ1-6, with 7 positions matching TRBD1. CDR1 is MNHNS, CDR2 SASEGT, per germline. This CDR3 is 15 amino acids long. Trimming took 2 bases from V and 6 from J; bases not matched to a gene: 4. CDR3 bases: TGTGCCAGCAGTGAACGGGGACAGAGTAATTCACCCCTCCACTTT. Translating gives CASSERGQSNSPLHF.

The chain carries TRBV6-1 and TRBJ1-1; D is perhaps TRBD1 (5 bases). Trimming left V 2 bases short and J 8 bases short, with 15 bases between. Germline V gene data show CDR1 as MNHNS and CDR2 as SASEGT. CDR3 length: 14 amino acids. CDR3 coding DNA: TGTGCCAGCAGTGAAAGGATGACTTGGACAGAAGCTTTCTTT. Protein sequence: CASSERMTWTEAFF.

The V gene is TRBV15, the J gene TRBJ2-3; TRBD2 aligns across 12 bases. Trimming cost V 2 bases and J 3 bases; bases outside gene matches: 9. CDR3 length equals 18 residues. Looked up from germline, CDR1 is LNHNV and CDR2 is YYDKDF (reference sequence). This CDR3 reads CATSRSYATSGRTDTQYF. Here the CDR3 DNA reads TGTGCCACCAGCAGATCCTATGCGACTAGCGGGAGAACAGATACGCAGTATTTT.

This clone was seen a few times. The chain uses TRBV5-1 and TRBJ2-1, with 9 bases fitting TRBD2. Germline assignment: CDR1 SGHRS and CDR2 YFSETQ. The CDR3 extends over 15 amino acids. V was clipped by 3 bases and J by 8 bases; unmatched bases: 9. The DNA of the CDR3 is TGCGCCAGCAGCTCGCTAGCGGGACCCCAGGATGAGCAGTTCTTC. This encodes CASSSLAGPQDEQFF. The full variable domain, completed using reference TRBV5-1 and TRBJ2-1, is KAGVTQTPRYLIKTRGQQVTLSCSPISGHRSVSWYQQTPGQGLQFLFEYFSETQRNKGNFPGRFSGRQFSNSRSEMNVSTLELGDSALYLCASSSLAGPQDEQFFGPGTRLTVL.

The chain joins TRBV1 to TRBJ1-5; the table assigns TRBD1, which was not confirmed against the DNA. TRBV1 is listed as a pseudogene. This CDR3 is built from 18 residues. CDR3 sequence: CTSSRDHHRVGSNQPQHF. The CDR3 DNA follows: TGCACCAGCAGCCGCGATCACCACAGGGTTGGAAGCAATCAGCCCCAGCATTTT.

CDR3: CASSLVRAGGSNEQFF. In DNA form, the CDR3 reads TGTGCCAGCAGCTTAGTCCGAGCGGGAGGGAGCAATGAGCAGTTCTTC. The rearrangement joins TRBV11-2 to TRBJ2-1, with TRBD2 identical over 10 bases. Germline loops: CDR1 SGHAT, CDR2 FQNNGV. The V segment lost 1 base and the J segment 6 bases; nucleotides outside the gene matches: 6. This CDR3 region has 16 residues. Together with reference TRBV11-2 and TRBJ2-1, the CDR3 gives the full variable domain: EAGVAQSPRYKIIEKRQSVAFWCNPISGHATLYWYQQILGQGPKLLIQFQNNGVVDDSQLPKDRFSAERLKGVDSTLKIQPAKLEDSAVYLCASSLVRAGGSNEQFFGPGTRLTVL.

This clone came up a few times. The J gene is TRBJ1-2, the V gene TRBV28; 8 nucleotides match TRBD1. Trimming removed 3 bases from V and 4 bases from J; junction bases left unmatched: 7. The CDR3 totals 15 residues. CDR1 and CDR2 from the germline V gene are MDHEN and SYDVKM. The CDR3 nucleotides are TGTGCCAGCAGTTTCTCGGACAGGGTCCTCTATGGCTACACCTTC. Translating it yields CASSFSDRVLYGYTF.

This CDR3 is CASSRGTGGEGYTF. Written as DNA, the CDR3 is TGTGCCAGCAGCAGGGGGACAGGGGGCGAGGGCTACACCTTC. The genes are TRBV5-6 and TRBJ1-2; TRBD1 matches 12 bases. This CDR3 is 14 amino acids long. Losses at the gene ends were 4 bases for V and 8 bases for J; bases not matched to a gene: 6. From germline, CDR1 is SGHDT and CDR2 YYEEEE.

In DNA, the CDR3 is TGTGCCAGTAGTACCTCGGGGAGGCAGCCCCTCCACTTT. This sequence encodes CASSTSGRQPLHF. V gene TRBV19 combines with J gene TRBJ1-6; D not certain. The CDR3 is made up of 13 amino acids. Germline V gene data show CDR1 as LNHDA and CDR2 as SQIVND (reference sequence). Trimming took off 4 bases at V and 13 bases at J, with 14 bases between the two ends. The complete variable domain, with remaining parts taken from reference TRBV19 and TRBJ1-6, reads DGGITQSPKYLFRKEGQNVTLSCEQNLNHDAMYWYRQDPGQGLRLIYYSQIVNDFQKGDIAEGYSVSREKKESFPLTVTSAQKNPTAFYLCASSTSGRQPLHFGNGTRLTVT.

This chain connects TRBV2 to TRBJ1-4, with D unclear. The germline V gene encodes CDR1 SNHLY and CDR2 FYNNEI. The V end lost 1 base, the J end lost 0 bases, and 6 bases lay between the germline ends. The CDR3 length is 15 residues. The CDR3 sequence: CASSEVSTTNEKLFF. The CDR3 DNA is TGTGCCAGCAGTGAAGTGTCAACAACTAATGAAAAACTGTTTTTT.

The rearrangement joins TRBV6-1 to TRBJ1-2; 8 nucleotides align to TRBD1. Unmatched junction bases numbered 14, after V lost 3 bases and J lost 8 bases. The CDR3 is 16 residues long. Germline V gene sequence: CDR1 MNHNS, CDR2 SASEGT. The CDR3 DNA follows: TGTGCCAGCAGTGAGAGTGGGACAGGTAATCCCTACGGCTACACCTTC. It specifies CASSESGTGNPYGYTF.

The chain recombines TRBV5-5 with TRBJ2-1; 10 bases map to TRBD2. With V trimmed by 2 bases and J by 10 bases, 12 bases remained unmatched. Germline loops: CDR1 SGHKS, CDR2 YYEKEE (reference sequence). The length of the CDR3 is 16 residues. The CDR3 is CASSFYAVLAGVEQFF. The DNA for the CDR3 is TGTGCCAGCAGCTTCTACGCGGTTCTAGCGGGAGTGGAGCAGTTCTTC.

The genes are TRBV28 and TRBJ1-4, with a tentative D call TRBD1 (6 bases). Per the germline V gene, CDR1 is MDHEN and CDR2 is SYDVKM. This CDR3 is built from 13 residues. Trimming pared 10 bases from V and 8 bases from J, leaving 17 bases between. Written as DNA, the CDR3 is TGTGCCACCGGAGACAGGAGAAAGGAAAAACTGTTTTTT. This codes for CATGDRRKEKLFF.

This chain uses TRBV11-2 with TRBJ2-2; 12 bases map to TRBD2. Germline values: CDR1 SGHAT, CDR2 FQNNGV. The junction had 9 bases not matched to a gene; V was cut back by 5 bases and J by 5 bases. The CDR3 has 17 residues. Written as DNA, the CDR3 is TGTGCCAGCAGCCCCCGGACTAGCGGGATCGTAACCGGGGAGCTGTTTTTT. Amino acids: CASSPRTSGIVTGELFF.

In this sample, this clone turned up a few times. The chain's CDR3 is CASSAVLEQFF. CDR3 DNA sequence: TGTGCCAGCAGTGCGGTTCTGGAGCAGTTCTTC. The chain combines TRBV2 with TRBJ2-1; D is undetermined. This CDR3 spans 11 amino acids. Germline lookup yields CDR1 SNHLY and CDR2 FYNNEI. With 4 bases removed from V and 10 bases from J, the gap between germline ends came to 8 bases.

The J gene is TRBJ2-5, the V gene TRBV7-8; 7 nucleotides line up with TRBD2. The V gene end was trimmed by 6 bases and the J gene end by 1 base; junction bases not matched to a gene: 14. Germline CDR1 is SGHVS and CDR2 is FQNEAQ. The CDR3 totals 17 residues. CDR3 DNA: TGTGCCAGCAGTCCCCTGTTCGGGGGGAGCCTCCAAGAGACCCAGTACTTC. It encodes CASSPLFGGSLQETQYF.

The V gene is TRBV12-5, the J gene TRBJ2-1; 10 bases are a match to TRBD2. V shed 6 bases, J shed 4 bases, and the junction held 6 bases outside the gene matches. The CDR3 is 15 amino acids. CDR1 is LGHNT, CDR2 FRNRAP, per germline. The CDR3 nucleotides read TGTGCTAGTGGGCAGCGGGAGGGCCGGTACAATGAGCAGTTCTTC. Translation: CASGQREGRYNEQFF. Full variable domain (rest looked up from reference TRBV12-5 and TRBJ2-1): DARVTQTPRHKVTEMGQEVTMRCQPILGHNTVFWYRQTMMQGLELLAYFRNRAPLDDSGMPKDRFSAEMPDATLATLKIQPSEPRDSAVYFCASGQREGRYNEQFFGPGTRLTVL.

CDR3 region: CASSLVVAQAAQYF. The CDR3 DNA follows: TGTGCCAGCAGCTTAGTAGTCGCTCAAGCGGCCCAGTACTTC. The V and J genes are TRBV11-2 and TRBJ2-5, with TRBD2 as a possible D gene (5 bases). The CDR3 length is 14 residues. Germline V gives CDR1 SGHAT, CDR2 FQNNGV. V dropped 1 base and J dropped 9 bases, with 15 bases sitting between them.

The chain joins TRBV6-5 to TRBJ1-2; maybe TRBD1 (5 bases). This CDR3 contains 13 residues. In germline, CDR1 is MNHEY, CDR2 SVGAGI. The V end was cut by 1 base, the J end by 6 bases, with 9 bases between. CDR3 amino acids: CASSYYRRDGYTF. The CDR3 region has the DNA TGTGCCAGCAGTTACTACAGGAGGGATGGCTACACCTTC.

This sequence joins TRBV6-2 or TRBV6-3 and TRBJ2-3; D might be TRBD2 (5 bases). This CDR3 contains 17 residues. Trimming took 2 bases from V and 6 from J, leaving 21 bases between them. Germline V gene lookup returns CDR1 MNHEY and CDR2 SVGEGT. The chain's CDR3 is CASSYDLLAVSLDTQYF. The CDR3 nucleotides read TGTGCCAGCAGTTACGATTTGCTAGCCGTCTCGTTGGATACGCAGTATTTT.